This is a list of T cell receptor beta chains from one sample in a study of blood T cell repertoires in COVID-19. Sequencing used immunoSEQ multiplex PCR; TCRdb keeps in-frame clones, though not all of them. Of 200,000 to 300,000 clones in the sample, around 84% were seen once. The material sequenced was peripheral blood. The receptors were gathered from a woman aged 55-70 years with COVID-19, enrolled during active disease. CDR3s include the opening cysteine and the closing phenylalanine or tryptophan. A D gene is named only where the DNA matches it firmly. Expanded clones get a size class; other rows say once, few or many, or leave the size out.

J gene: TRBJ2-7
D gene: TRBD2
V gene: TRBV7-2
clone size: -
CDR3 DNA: TGTGCCAGCAGCTTAGAGGTTGCGGGAGGGCTAGGGTACGAGCAGTACTTC
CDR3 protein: CASSLEVAGGLGYEQYF

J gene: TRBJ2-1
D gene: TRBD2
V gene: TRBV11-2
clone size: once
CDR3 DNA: TGTGCCAGCAGCTTGGGAACACTAGCGGGAGGGCCTTACAATGAGCAGTTCTTC
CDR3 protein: CASSLGTLAGGPYNEQFF

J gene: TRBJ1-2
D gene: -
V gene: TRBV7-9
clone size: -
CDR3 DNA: TGTGCCAGCAGCCCCGGAGTTTATGGCTACACCTTC
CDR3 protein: CASSPGVYGYTF

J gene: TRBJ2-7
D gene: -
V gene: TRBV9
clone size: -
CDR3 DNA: TGTGCCAGCGCCGTCGGACAGACCACCTACGAGCAGTACTTC
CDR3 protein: CASAVGQTTYEQYF

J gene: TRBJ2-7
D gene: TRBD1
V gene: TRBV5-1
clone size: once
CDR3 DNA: TGCGCCAGCAGCCTGGGACAGCTCTCCTACGAGCAGTACTTC
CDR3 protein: CASSLGQLSYEQYF

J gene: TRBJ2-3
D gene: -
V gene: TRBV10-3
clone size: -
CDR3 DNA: TGTGCCTCTACCGACTATCCTAGCACAGATACGCAGTATTTT
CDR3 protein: CASTDYPSTDTQYF

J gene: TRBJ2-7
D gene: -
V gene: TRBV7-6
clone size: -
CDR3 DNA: TGTGCCAGCAGCCTAAAGACAGGCCGAAGCTCCTACGAGCAGTACTTC
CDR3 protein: CASSLKTGRSSYEQYF

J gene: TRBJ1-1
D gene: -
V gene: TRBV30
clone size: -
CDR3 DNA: TGTGCCTGGAGTGGGTGGGCGGGTGAAGCTTTCTTT
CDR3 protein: CAWSGWAGEAFF

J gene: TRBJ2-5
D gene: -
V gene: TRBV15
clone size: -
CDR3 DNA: TGTGCCACCAGCAGAGATAAGTTGACGGGAAGGGAGACCCAGTACTTC
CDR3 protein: CATSRDKLTGRETQYF

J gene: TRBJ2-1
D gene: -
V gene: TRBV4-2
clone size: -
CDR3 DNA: TGTGCCAGCAGCCCTCAACGGGCCAGGGAGGAGTATAGTGAGCAGTTCTTC
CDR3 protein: CASSPQRAREEYSEQFF

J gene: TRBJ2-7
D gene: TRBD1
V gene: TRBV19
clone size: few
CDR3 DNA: TGTGCCACCAGGGGACAGGGGATCTACGAGCAGTACTTC
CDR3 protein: CATRGQGIYEQYF

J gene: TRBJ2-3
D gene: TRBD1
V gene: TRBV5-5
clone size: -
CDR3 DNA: TGTGCCAGCAGCTCTCGGACGGGCAAAAGGGGGCCAGATACGCAGTATTTT
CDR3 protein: CASSSRTGKRGPDTQYF

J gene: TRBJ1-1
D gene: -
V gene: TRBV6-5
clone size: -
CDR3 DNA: TGTGCCAGCAAAGGGACACCAAACACTGAAGCTTTCTTT
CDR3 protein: CASKGTPNTEAFF

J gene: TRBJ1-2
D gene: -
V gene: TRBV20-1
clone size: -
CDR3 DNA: TGCAGTGCTAGAGTGAGCTATGGCTACACCTTC
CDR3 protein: CSARVSYGYTF

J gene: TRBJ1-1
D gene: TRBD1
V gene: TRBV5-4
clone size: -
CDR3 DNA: TGTGCCAGCAGCAGGGACAGCCTGAACACTGAAGCTTTCTTT
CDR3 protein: CASSRDSLNTEAFF

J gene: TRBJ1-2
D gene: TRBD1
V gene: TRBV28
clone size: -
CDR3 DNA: TGTGCCAGCAGATCGGACAGGCGGGACTATGGCTACACCTTC
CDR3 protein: CASRSDRRDYGYTF

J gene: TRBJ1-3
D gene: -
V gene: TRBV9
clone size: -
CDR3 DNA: TGTGCCAGCAGCGGCCGAGAGGGAGGATTGCTCTCTGGAAACACCATATATTTT
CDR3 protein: CASSGREGGLLSGNTIYF

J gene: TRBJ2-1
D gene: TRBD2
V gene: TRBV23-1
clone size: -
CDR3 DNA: TGCGCCAGCAGTCAAAGGGTAGCGGGAGGGCGGGGCAATGAGCAGTTCTTC
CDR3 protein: CASSQRVAGGRGNEQFF

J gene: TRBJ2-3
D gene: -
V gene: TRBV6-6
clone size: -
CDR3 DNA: TGTGCCAGCAGTTACCAGGACACAGATACGCAGTATTTT
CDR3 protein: CASSYQDTDTQYF

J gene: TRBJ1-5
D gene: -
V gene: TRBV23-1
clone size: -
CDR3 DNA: TGCGCCAGCAGTCAATGTAAACAGGGTAGAGTTCAGCCCCAGCATTTT
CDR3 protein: CASSQCKQGRVQPQHF

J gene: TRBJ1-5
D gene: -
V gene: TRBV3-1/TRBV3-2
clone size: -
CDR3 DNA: TGTGCCAGCAGCCAAGAAGTAGGAGACAGCAATCAGCCCCAGCATTTT
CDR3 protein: CASSQEVGDSNQPQHF

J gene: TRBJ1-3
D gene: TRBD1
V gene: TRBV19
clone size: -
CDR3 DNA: TGTGCCAGTACTCTGACAGGGGGCTATGGAAACACCATATATTTT
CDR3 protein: CASTLTGGYGNTIYF

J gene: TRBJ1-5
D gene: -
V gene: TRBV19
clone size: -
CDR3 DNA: TGTGCCAGTAACCCGAGGAACGATCCCAATCAGCCCCAGCATTTT
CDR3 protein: CASNPRNDPNQPQHF

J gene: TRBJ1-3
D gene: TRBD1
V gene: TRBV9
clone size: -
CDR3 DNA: TGTGCCAGCAGCGTAGCAGGGACAGGGGGAAACACCATATATTTT
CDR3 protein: CASSVAGTGGNTIYF

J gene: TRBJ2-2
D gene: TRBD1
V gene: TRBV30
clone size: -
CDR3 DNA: TGTGCCTGGAGATGGGGACAGGACACCGGGGAGCTGTTTTTT
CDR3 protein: CAWRWGQDTGELFF

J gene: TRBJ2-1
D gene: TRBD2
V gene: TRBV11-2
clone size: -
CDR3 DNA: TGTGCCAGCAGCCCATCGACTCGGGCCAGCGGGAGGATTTACAATGAGCAGTTCTTC
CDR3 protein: CASSPSTRASGRIYNEQFF

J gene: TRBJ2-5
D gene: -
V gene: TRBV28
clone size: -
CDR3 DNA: TGTGCCAGCAGTTTAGCGGGCAGGGGAGAGACCCAGTACTTC
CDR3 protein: CASSLAGRGETQYF

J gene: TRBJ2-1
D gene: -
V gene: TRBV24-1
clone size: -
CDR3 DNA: TGTGCCACCAGGGGGGGATGGCCCAATGAGCAGTTCTTC
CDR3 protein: CATRGGWPNEQFF

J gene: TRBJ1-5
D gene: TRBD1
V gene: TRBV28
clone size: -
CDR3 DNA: TGTGCCAGCAGTCCAGACAGGGGAGGCGATCAGCCCCAGCATTTT
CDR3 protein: CASSPDRGGDQPQHF

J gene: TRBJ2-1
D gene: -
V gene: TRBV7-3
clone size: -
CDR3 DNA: TGTGCCAGCAGCTTAAGGGGGCTCGCAGACAATGAGCAGTTCTTC
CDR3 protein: CASSLRGLADNEQFF

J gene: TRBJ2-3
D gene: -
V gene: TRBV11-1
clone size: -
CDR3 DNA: TGTGCCAGCAGCCCACTCATCAGGTCAGATACGCAGTATTTT
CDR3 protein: CASSPLIRSDTQYF

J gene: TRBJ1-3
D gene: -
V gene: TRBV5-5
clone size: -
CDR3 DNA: TGTGCCAGCAGCTTTATGGGAGCGGGGTACTCTGGAAACACCATATATTTT
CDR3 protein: CASSFMGAGYSGNTIYF

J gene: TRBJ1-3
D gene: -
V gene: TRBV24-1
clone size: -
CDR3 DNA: TGTGCCACCAGTGAGGCTTCGGGACAATCAAACACCATATATTTT
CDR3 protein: CATSEASGQSNTIYF

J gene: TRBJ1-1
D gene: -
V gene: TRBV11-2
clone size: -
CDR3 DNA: TGTGCCAGCAGCTTAGTTTCAACTGAAGCTTTCTTT
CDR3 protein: CASSLVSTEAFF

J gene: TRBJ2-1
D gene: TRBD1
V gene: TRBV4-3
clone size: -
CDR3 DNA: TGCGCCAGCAGCCAAGACATGGTGGCCGGACAGGGAATCTACAATGAGCAGTTCTTC
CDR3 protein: CASSQDMVAGQGIYNEQFF

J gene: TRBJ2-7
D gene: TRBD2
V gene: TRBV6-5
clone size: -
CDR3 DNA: TGTGCCAGCAGGTCTAGCGGGAGCTCCTACGAGCAGTACTTC
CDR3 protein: CASRSSGSSYEQYF

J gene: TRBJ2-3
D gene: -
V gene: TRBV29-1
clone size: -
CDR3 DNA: TGCAGCGTTGCTCACAGGGAAGATACGCAGTATTTT
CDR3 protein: CSVAHREDTQYF

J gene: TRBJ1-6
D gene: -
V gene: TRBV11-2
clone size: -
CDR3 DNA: TGTGCCAGCAGCGTGACATATAATTCACCCCTCCACTTT
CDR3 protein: CASSVTYNSPLHF